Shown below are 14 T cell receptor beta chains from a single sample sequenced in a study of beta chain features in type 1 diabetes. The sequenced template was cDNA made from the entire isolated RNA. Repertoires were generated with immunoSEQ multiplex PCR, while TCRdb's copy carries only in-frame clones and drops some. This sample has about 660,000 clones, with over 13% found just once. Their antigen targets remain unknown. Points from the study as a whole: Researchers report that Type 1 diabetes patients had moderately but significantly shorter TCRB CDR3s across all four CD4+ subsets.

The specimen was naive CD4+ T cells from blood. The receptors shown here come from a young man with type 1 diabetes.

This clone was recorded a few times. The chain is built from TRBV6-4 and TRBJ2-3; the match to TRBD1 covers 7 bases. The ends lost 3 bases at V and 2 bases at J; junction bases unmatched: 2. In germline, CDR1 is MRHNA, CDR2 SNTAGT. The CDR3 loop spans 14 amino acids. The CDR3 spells CASSEQGPTDTQYF. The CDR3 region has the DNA TGTGCCAGCAGTGAACAGGGGCCCACAGATACGCAGTATTTT.

CDR3 protein: CAWTAGGLRNEQFF. The CDR3 coding sequence is TGTGCCTGGACGGCAGGGGGGTTGCGCAATGAGCAGTTCTTC. The V and J genes are TRBV30 and TRBJ2-1; D possibly corresponds to TRBD1 (7 bases). The CDR3 is made up of 14 amino acids. In germline, CDR1 is GTSNPN, CDR2 SVGIG (reference sequence). V was cut by 4 bases and J by 6 bases, with 16 bases left in between.

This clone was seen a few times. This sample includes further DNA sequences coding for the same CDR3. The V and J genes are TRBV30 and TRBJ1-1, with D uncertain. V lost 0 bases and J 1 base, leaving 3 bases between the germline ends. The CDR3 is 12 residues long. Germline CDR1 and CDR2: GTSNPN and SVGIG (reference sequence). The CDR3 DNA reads TGTGCCTGGAGTGTAAGGAACACTGAAGCTTTCTTT. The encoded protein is CAWSVRNTEAFF.

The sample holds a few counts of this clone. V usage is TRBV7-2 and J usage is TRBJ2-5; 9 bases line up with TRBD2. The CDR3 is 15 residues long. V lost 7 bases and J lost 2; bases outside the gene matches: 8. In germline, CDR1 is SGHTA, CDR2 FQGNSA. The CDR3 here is CASTASGVLQETQYF. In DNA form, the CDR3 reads TGTGCCAGCACCGCTAGCGGGGTCCTACAAGAGACCCAGTACTTC.

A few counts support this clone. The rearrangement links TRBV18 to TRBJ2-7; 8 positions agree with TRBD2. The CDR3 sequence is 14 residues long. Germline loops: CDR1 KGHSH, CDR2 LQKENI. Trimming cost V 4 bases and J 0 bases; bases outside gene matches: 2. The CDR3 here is CASSQTSGSYEQYF. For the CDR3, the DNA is TGTGCCAGCTCACAAACTAGCGGCTCCTACGAGCAGTACTTC.

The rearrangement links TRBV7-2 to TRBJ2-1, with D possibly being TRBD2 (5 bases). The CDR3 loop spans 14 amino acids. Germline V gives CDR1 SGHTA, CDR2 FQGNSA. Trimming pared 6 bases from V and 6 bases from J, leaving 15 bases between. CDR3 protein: CASRLRASVNEQFF. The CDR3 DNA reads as TGTGCCAGCAGGTTGAGGGCCTCGGTCAATGAGCAGTTCTTC. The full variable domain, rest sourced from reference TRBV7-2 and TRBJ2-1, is GAGVSQSPSNKVTEKGKDVELRCDPISGHTALYWYRQSLGQGLEFLIYFQGNSAPDKSGLPSDRFSAERTGGSVSTLTIQRTQQEDSAVYLCASRLRASVNEQFFGPGTRLTVL.

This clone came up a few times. The CDR3 protein is CASSPGSGLYNEQFF. The DNA for the CDR3 is TGTGCCAGCAGTCCCGGTAGCGGGCTATACAATGAGCAGTTCTTC. The chain couples TRBV28 to TRBJ2-1; 7 bases match TRBD2. Losses at the gene ends were 5 bases for V and 4 bases for J; bases not matched to a gene: 8. The CDR3 totals 15 residues. Looked up from germline, CDR1 is MDHEN and CDR2 is SYDVKM.

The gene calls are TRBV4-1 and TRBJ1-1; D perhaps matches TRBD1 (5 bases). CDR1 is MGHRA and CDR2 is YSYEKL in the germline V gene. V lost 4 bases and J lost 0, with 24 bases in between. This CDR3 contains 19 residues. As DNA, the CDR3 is TGCGCCAGCAGCCTCATTTCGGAAGGGGCAGACCAGGTGAACACTGAAGCTTTCTTT. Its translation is CASSLISEGADQVNTEAFF.

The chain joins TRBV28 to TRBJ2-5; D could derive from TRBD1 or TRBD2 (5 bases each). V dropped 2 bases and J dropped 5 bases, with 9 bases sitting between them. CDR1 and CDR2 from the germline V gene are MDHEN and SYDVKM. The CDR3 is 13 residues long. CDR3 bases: TGTGCCAGCAGTTTAGCCAGGGAGGAGACCCAGTACTTC. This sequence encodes CASSLAREETQYF.

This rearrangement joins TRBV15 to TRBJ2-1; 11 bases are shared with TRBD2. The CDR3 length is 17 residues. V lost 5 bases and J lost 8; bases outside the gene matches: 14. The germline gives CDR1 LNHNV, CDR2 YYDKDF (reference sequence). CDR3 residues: CATSRRGKLAGAYEQFF. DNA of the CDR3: TGTGCCACCAGCCGACGCGGCAAACTAGCGGGAGCGTATGAGCAGTTCTTC.

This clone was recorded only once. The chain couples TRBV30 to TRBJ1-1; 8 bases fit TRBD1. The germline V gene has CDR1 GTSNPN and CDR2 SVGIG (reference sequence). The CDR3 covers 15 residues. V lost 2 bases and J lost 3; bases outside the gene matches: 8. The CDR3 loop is CAWSTYRGGDTEAFF. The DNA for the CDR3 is TGTGCCTGGAGTACTTACAGGGGGGGTGACACTGAAGCTTTCTTT.

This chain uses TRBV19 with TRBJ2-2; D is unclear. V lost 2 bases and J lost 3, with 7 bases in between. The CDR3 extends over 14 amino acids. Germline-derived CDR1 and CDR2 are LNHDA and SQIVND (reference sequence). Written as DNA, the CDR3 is TGTGCCAGTAGTATACTACTGTACACCGGGGAGCTGTTTTTT. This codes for CASSILLYTGELFF. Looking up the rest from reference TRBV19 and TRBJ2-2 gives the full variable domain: DGGITQSPKYLFRKEGQNVTLSCEQNLNHDAMYWYRQDPGQGLRLIYYSQIVNDFQKGDIAEGYSVSREKKESFPLTVTSAQKNPTAFYLCASSILLYTGELFFGEGSRLTVL.

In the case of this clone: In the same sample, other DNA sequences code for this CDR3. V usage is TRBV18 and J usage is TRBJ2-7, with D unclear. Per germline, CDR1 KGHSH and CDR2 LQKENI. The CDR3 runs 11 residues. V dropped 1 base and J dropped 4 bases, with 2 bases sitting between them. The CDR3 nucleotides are TGTGCCAGCTCACCACGATACGAGCAGTACTTC. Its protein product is CASSPRYEQYF.

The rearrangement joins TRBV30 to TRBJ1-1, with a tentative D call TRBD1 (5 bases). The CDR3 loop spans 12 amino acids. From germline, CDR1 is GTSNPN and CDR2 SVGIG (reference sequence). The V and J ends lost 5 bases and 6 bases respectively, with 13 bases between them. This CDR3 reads CAWAGVVSEAFF. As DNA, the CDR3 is TGTGCCTGGGCGGGGGTAGTCTCTGAAGCTTTCTTT.